The source of this T cell receptor beta chain is a study of blood T cell repertoires in COVID-19. Study at large: Donors in the United States, Italy and Spain gave samples during acute or convalescent COVID-19.

V lost 1 base and J 0 bases, leaving 6 bases between the germline ends. This CDR3 region has 14 residues. CDR1 and CDR2 (germline): MDHEN, SYDVKM. Per the authors' pipeline: The assay estimated nucleated cells by amplifying reference gene primers. Measured with immunoSEQ multiplex PCR; TCRdb has only the in-frame clones, and not every one. V, J and clone size reflect that table, while D and trimming were determined from the DNA. The table lists around 92,000 clones, approximately 89% of them singletons, with approximately 5.2% in the top ten. The sample was peripheral blood. The clonotype comes from a woman aged 80 or over with active COVID-19. The genes are TRBV28 and TRBJ1-1; D is ambiguous. CDR3 amino acids: CASSLSNLNTEAFF. In DNA, the CDR3 is TGTGCCAGCAGTTTATCGAACTTGAACACTGAAGCTTTCTTT.